This TCR beta chain was profiled in a study of cytomegalovirus exposure and HLA in healthy donors. Study-wide context: Out of about 170 million T cells, an earlier analysis found fewer than 140 million unique TCR beta sequences in total.

To note about this clone: Its matching antigen is unknown.

It was with 60 Vbeta and 13 Jbeta primers that the PCR ran. TCRdb keeps only in-frame clones here, not all; method: immunoSEQ multiplex PCR. The table shows about 200,000 clones, with 73% occurring only once. The germline gives CDR1 SGHVS, CDR2 FNYEAQ. Trimming shortened V by 1 base and J by 4 bases, and 5 bases separated the two germline ends. This CDR3 comprises 14 residues. General observations from the study: A link between a missense DCLRE1C variant and TCR beta V- and J-gene trimming emerged from a later analysis. Cytomegalovirus status, reportedly, was diagnosed with high specificity and sensitivity by the classifier. The only immune exposure information that was available was CMV serostatus.

The receptor comes from a woman aged 30 to 39 in good health and CMV-seronegative. The chain employs TRBV7-6 and TRBJ2-6; D is undetermined. The specimen sequenced was PBMCs. The CDR3, as DNA: TGTGCCAGCAGCTTAGGGGCCGGGGCCAACGTCCTGACTTTC. Amino acid sequence: CASSLGAGANVLTF. Filled out from reference TRBV7-6 and TRBJ2-6, the complete variable domain reads GAGVSQSPRYKVTKRGQDVALRCDPISGHVSLYWYRQALGQGPEFLTYFNYEAQQDKSGLPNDRFSAERPEGSISTLTIQRTEQRDSAMYRCASSLGAGANVLTFGAGSRLTVL.